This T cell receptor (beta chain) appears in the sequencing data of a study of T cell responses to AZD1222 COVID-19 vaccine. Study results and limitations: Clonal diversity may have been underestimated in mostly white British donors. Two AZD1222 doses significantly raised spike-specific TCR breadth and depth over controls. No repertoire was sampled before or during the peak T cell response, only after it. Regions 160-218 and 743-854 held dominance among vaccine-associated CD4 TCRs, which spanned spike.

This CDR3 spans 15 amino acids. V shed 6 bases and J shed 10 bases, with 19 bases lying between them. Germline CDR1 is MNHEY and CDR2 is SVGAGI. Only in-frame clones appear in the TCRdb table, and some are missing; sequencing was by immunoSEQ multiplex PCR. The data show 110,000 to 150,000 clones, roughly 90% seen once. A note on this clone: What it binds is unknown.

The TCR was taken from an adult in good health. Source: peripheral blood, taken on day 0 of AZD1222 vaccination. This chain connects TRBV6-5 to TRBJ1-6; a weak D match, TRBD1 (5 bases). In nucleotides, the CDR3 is TGTGCCAGCAGCACCAGGGCCCGTTTAGGGTCACCCCTCCACTTT. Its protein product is CASSTRARLGSPLHF.